This TCR beta chain was recovered during a study of metastatic and nonmetastatic thyroid tumors. The study's findings and limits: As reported, TCR beta diversity in blood and tumor was significantly higher in malignant thyroid tumors than in benign nodules.

Germline values: CDR1 DFQATT, CDR2 SNEGSKA (reference sequence). Between the trimmed V and J ends, which lost 7 bases and 4 bases, there was a span of 10 bases. This CDR3 spans 12 amino acids. On this clone: Antigen specificity is unknown.

No patient had received any treatment before thyroid surgery. TCRdb re-clonotyped the PCR reads through MiXCR. This sample carries around 15,000 clones, around 22% of them seen once, and the ten largest clones take 20% to 25%. Sequences were obtained from adjacent normal tissue. The rearrangement links TRBV20-1 to TRBJ2-2, with D perhaps matching TRBD1 (5 bases). The receptor was isolated from a female donor with papillary thyroid cancer or a benign thyroid nodule (not recorded which). Some clones in this sample may be carry-over from other donors' samples. The CDR3 reads CSGQGGTGELFF. Here the CDR3 DNA reads TGCAGTGGGCAGGGTGGCACCGGGGAGCTGTTTTTT.